This TCR beta chain was identified during a study of T cell responses to AZD1222 COVID-19 vaccine. Clones were read by immunoSEQ multiplex PCR, and TCRdb kept only the in-frame ones, dropping some. The sample has some 180,000 clones, 80% to 95% seen once; the top ten hold approximately 1.7%. Comment on this clone: The antigen is unknown.

Points from the study as a whole: Unmutated variant regions are reportedly the target of nearly half of TCRs that are spike-specific.

Trimming removed 4 bases at V and 2 bases at J, with 15 bases between. The CDR3 spans 16 residues. Germline lookup yields CDR1 LGHDT and CDR2 YNNKEL (reference sequence). The chain carries TRBV3-1 (or the pseudogene TRBV3-2) and TRBJ2-1; D ambiguous. This sample comprised peripheral blood, obtained 28 days after the second AZD1222 dose. This receptor was taken from an adult who received the AZD1222 COVID-19 vaccine. This CDR3 reads CASSPPRAMPYNEQFF. In DNA, the CDR3 is TGTGCCAGCAGCCCTCCTAGGGCAATGCCCTACAATGAGCAGTTCTTC.